This TCR beta chain was documented in a study of T cell repertoires in cytomegalovirus infection. Trimming removed 0 bases at V and 7 bases at J, with 15 bases between. The V gene's germline CDR1 is MNHNS and CDR2 SASEGT. The CDR3 is 15 residues long. TCRdb itself ran the reads through MiXCR, one entry per CDR3 protein. This repertoire shows some 310,000 distinct CDR3 sequences, roughly 25% found once; its top ten account for 13%. To note about this clonotype: Its antigen is as yet unknown.

The chain recombines TRBV6-1 with TRBJ1-1; D is undetermined. The sequenced sample was cultured PBMCs, obtained from culture after CMV antigen stimulation. This receptor was taken from a human donor in good health (CMV status not recorded). Some clones in this sample may be carry-over from other donors' samples. CDR3 protein: CASSEAPGDLIEAFF. The CDR3 DNA sequence: TGTGCCAGCAGTGAAGCGCCAGGAGATTTGATTGAAGCTTTCTTT.